These T cell receptor beta chains were read from a single sample in a study of blood T cells in healthy people across ages. TCRdb passed the 5' RACE reads through MiXCR, listing each CDR3 protein once. The data contain about 800,000 distinct CDR3 sequences, approximately 25% of them singletons. This same sample was also taken into another study, of T cells of mothers and their children.

Sequencing input: blood. The receptors here all came from a boy between 5 and 17 years old in good health. CDR3s include the opening cysteine and the closing phenylalanine or tryptophan. The D gene is left open where the match is weak. For some rows the clone size is stated as once, few or many, or as a class when expanded; others skip it.

j_call d_call v_call clone_size cdr3_aa cdr3_nt
TRBJ2-1 TRBD2 TRBV6-2/TRBV6-3 . CATEPGTSDYNEQFF TGTGCCACCGAACCCGGGACTAGCGATTACAATGAGCAGTTCTTC
TRBJ2-5 . TRBV4-1 few CASSQLPPGETQYF TGCGCCAGCAGCCAACTCCCCCCAGGGGAGACCCAGTACTTC
TRBJ1-2 . TRBV20-1 . CSARAGGMEGYTF TGCAGTGCTAGAGCGGGGGGTATGGAAGGCTACACCTTC
TRBJ2-5 . TRBV25-1 . CASADSQGSYPYQETQYF TGTGCCAGCGCTGACTCTCAGGGGTCTTACCCGTACCAAGAGACCCAGTACTTC
TRBJ2-1 . TRBV11-1 . CASSYFRYNEQFF TGTGCCAGCAGCTACTTCCGTTACAATGAGCAGTTCTTC
TRBJ2-5 TRBD2 TRBV30 few CAWSQAGGGQETQYF TGTGCCTGGAGTCAAGCGGGGGGGGGGCAGGAGACCCAGTACTTC
TRBJ2-4 . TRBV27 . CASSPKLAVLAKNIQYF TGTGCCAGCAGTCCAAAACTAGCCGTACTAGCCAAAAACATTCAGTACTTC
TRBJ2-1 . TRBV4-1 . CASSGAGEQFF TGCGCCAGCTCCGGGGCTGGTGAGCAGTTCTTC
TRBJ2-3 . TRBV29-1 . CSVDPSSTDTQYF TGCAGCGTTGACCCATCTAGCACAGATACGCAGTATTTT
TRBJ2-2 . TRBV10-3 . CAIKRAQDTGELFF TGTGCCATCAAAAGGGCACAGGACACCGGGGAGCTGTTTTTT
TRBJ2-1 . TRBV20-1 few CSARSGSSYSEQFF TGCAGTGCTAGAAGCGGTAGCTCCTACAGTGAGCAGTTCTTC
TRBJ1-2 . TRBV29-1 . CSVPSHGYGYTF TGCAGCGTCCCCAGCCATGGCTATGGCTACACCTTC
TRBJ1-1 . TRBV27 many CASSSQDTTEAFF TGTGCCAGCAGTTCCCAGGACACCACTGAAGCTTTCTTT
TRBJ1-1 . TRBV5-1 . CASSLVEGSGNTEAFF TGCGCCAGCAGCTTGGTGGAGGGGAGCGGGAACACTGAAGCTTTCTTT
TRBJ2-5 . TRBV7-2 . CASSLSPGTETQYF TGTGCCAGCAGCTTATCTCCCGGGACGGAGACCCAGTACTTC
TRBJ2-5 . TRBV6-2/TRBV6-3 few CASSSLMVALEQYF TGTGCCAGCAGTTCCCTGATGGTAGCTCTTGAGCAGTACTTC
TRBJ2-5 TRBD2 TRBV27 few CASSSTGRDETQYF TGTGCCAGCAGTTCAACCGGGAGGGATGAGACCCAGTACTTC
TRBJ2-5 . TRBV10-3 few CAISYTGSVETQYF TGTGCCATCAGCTATACAGGGTCCGTGGAGACCCAGTACTTC
TRBJ2-2 TRBD2 TRBV11-3 few CASSTSGRPTGELFF TGTGCCAGCAGTACTAGCGGGAGACCCACCGGGGAGCTGTTTTTT
TRBJ1-1 . TRBV6-2/TRBV6-3 few CASRLRDTLNTEAFF TGTGCCAGCAGGCTACGGGACACCCTGAACACTGAAGCTTTCTTT
TRBJ2-7 TRBD1 TRBV7-6 . CASSVGTEPEQYF TGTGCCAGCAGCGTCGGGACAGAACCTGAGCAGTACTTC
TRBJ1-5 . TRBV20-1 . CSARGDPDQPQHF TGCAGTGCTAGGGGTGATCCTGATCAGCCCCAGCATTTT
TRBJ1-3 . TRBV29-1 . CSVASFSGNTIYF TGCAGCGTTGCTAGCTTCTCTGGAAACACCATATATTTT
TRBJ2-5 TRBD2 TRBV29-1 few CSVAATSGETQYF TGCAGCGTTGCGGCAACTAGCGGAGAGACCCAGTACTTC
TRBJ2-7 . TRBV5-6 few CASRRVGASSYEQYF TGTGCCAGCAGGAGGGTAGGAGCCAGCTCCTACGAGCAGTACTTC
TRBJ2-4 TRBD2 TRBV14 few CASSQSSGGADIQYF TGTGCCAGCAGCCAATCTAGCGGGGGGGCCGACATTCAGTACTTC
TRBJ2-7 . TRBV20-1 once CSARVGSGETEQYF TGCAGTGCTAGAGTCGGGTCGGGAGAAACCGAGCAGTACTTC
TRBJ2-3 TRBD1 TRBV6-6 few CASSYGQGPTDTQYF TGTGCCAGCAGTTACGGACAGGGACCCACAGATACGCAGTATTTT
TRBJ1-1 TRBD1 TRBV5-1 few CASSSRTGMNAEAFF TGCGCCAGCAGCTCTCGGACAGGGATGAACGCTGAAGCTTTCTTT
TRBJ1-3 TRBD1 TRBV29-1 few CSVEETGVFDTIYF TGCAGCGTTGAAGAGACAGGGGTTTTTGACACCATATATTTT
TRBJ2-4 . TRBV20-1 few CSASRGEQGNIQYF TGCAGTGCTAGTAGAGGCGAGCAGGGGAACATTCAGTACTTC
TRBJ2-7 . TRBV7-2 . CASSLDNVKTYEQYF TGTGCCAGCAGCTTAGATAACGTGAAAACCTACGAGCAGTACTTC
TRBJ2-5 . TRBV24-1 few CATSDDPGLGWETQYF TGTGCCACCAGTGATGATCCGGGCCTGGGTTGGGAGACCCAGTACTTC
TRBJ2-2 TRBD2 TRBV5-4 few CASSSQLRTSGTGELFF TGTGCCAGCAGCTCGCAGCTTAGGACTAGTGGAACCGGGGAGCTGTTTTTT
TRBJ2-5 . TRBV14 . CASSPGLARQETQYF TGTGCCAGCAGTCCGGGGCTAGCGCGGCAAGAGACCCAGTACTTC
TRBJ2-4 . TRBV5-4 . CASSDVGSAKNIQYF TGTGCCAGCAGCGATGTGGGGAGTGCCAAAAACATTCAGTACTTC
TRBJ1-1 . TRBV7-9 few CASSLGDEAFF TGTGCCAGCAGCTTGGGAGATGAAGCTTTCTTT
TRBJ2-7 TRBD2 TRBV7-9 . CASSLGLAGALYF TGTGCCAGCAGCCTTGGACTAGCGGGAGCTCTGTACTTC
TRBJ2-7 . TRBV9 . CASSASGYEQSF TGTGCCAGCAGCGCCTCCGGATACGAGCAGTCCTTC
TRBJ2-5 TRBD2 TRBV20-1 many CSARSLAGPGETQYF TGCAGTGCTAGGTCACTAGCGGGACCCGGAGAGACCCAGTACTTC
TRBJ2-3 . TRBV29-1 . CSVRKTGSEGGTQYF TGCAGCGTCCGAAAAACAGGGTCCGAGGGAGGTACGCAGTATTTT
TRBJ1-1 . TRBV20-1 few CSAYDSPIGAFF TGCAGTGCTTACGACAGCCCCATTGGTGCTTTCTTT
TRBJ2-1 . TRBV6-2/TRBV6-3 . CASSYSHEQFF TGTGCCAGCAGTTACTCGCATGAGCAGTTCTTC
TRBJ2-4 . TRBV7-2 . CASSLTTNTKNIQYF TGTGCCAGCAGTCTAACGACTAACACCAAAAACATTCAGTACTTC
TRBJ2-1 . TRBV4-3 . CASSRNSNSYNEQFF TGCGCCAGCAGCCGGAATAGCAACTCCTACAATGAGCAGTTCTTC
TRBJ1-4 . TRBV9 . CASSVDITADEKLFF TGTGCCAGCAGCGTAGATATAACGGCAGATGAAAAACTGTTTTTT
TRBJ1-1 . TRBV20-1 . CSARSGALNTEAFF TGCAGTGCTAGGTCAGGGGCCCTGAACACTGAAGCTTTCTTT
TRBJ2-2 . TRBV7-9 . CASSTIPLTGELFF TGTGCCAGCAGTACAATCCCCCTCACCGGGGAGCTGTTTTTT
TRBJ1-5 . TRBV12-3/TRBV12-4 once CASSLSWQLNNQPQHF TGTGCCAGCAGTTTATCTTGGCAACTAAACAATCAGCCCCAGCATTTT
TRBJ2-3 . TRBV7-2 many CASSLGVSTDTQYF TGTGCCAGCAGTTTAGGCGTCTCCACAGATACGCAGTATTTT
TRBJ1-6 . TRBV14 . CASSQVSDSPLHF TGTGCCAGCAGCCAAGTGAGTGATTCGCCCCTCCACTTT
TRBJ1-4 . TRBV5-5 few CASSFTSRENEKLFF TGTGCCAGCAGCTTTACCAGCAGGGAGAATGAAAAACTGTTTTTT
TRBJ2-1 TRBD1 TRBV10-3 . CAIGSGQDAYNEQFF TGTGCCATCGGTTCGGGACAGGACGCCTACAATGAGCAGTTCTTC
TRBJ1-2 . TRBV7-9 few CASRESHHYTF TGTGCCAGCAGAGAGAGTCATCACTACACCTTC
TRBJ2-3 . TRBV2 few CASSEEVAWEGTDTQYF TGTGCCAGCAGTGAAGAGGTTGCCTGGGAAGGCACAGATACGCAGTATTTT
TRBJ2-6 . TRBV28 . CASSLWGPLSGANVLTF TGTGCCAGCAGTTTATGGGGGCCGCTCTCTGGGGCCAACGTCCTGACTTTC
TRBJ2-7 . TRBV6-6 few CASRQTRDRPVDEQYF TGTGCCAGCAGACAGACGCGGGACCGTCCTGTCGACGAGCAGTACTTC